Following are 21 T cell receptor beta chains from one sample sequenced in a study of control samples from healthy donors and cancer patients. Libraries were prepared by immunoSEQ multiplex PCR; TCRdb keeps only in-frame clonotypes and omits some of them. The sample shows about 79,000 clones, 90% to 95% of them seen only once. Sequencing used PBMCs. The receptors come from a woman aged 40 to 50 with lung cancer.

The chain uses TRBV19 and TRBJ1-1, with D unclear. The CDR3 is 12 amino acids. V was cut by 2 bases and J by 4 bases, with 5 bases left in between. From germline, CDR1 is LNHDA and CDR2 SQIVND (reference sequence). The CDR3 spells CASSIKGTEAFF. The CDR3 coding sequence is TGTGCCAGTAGTATAAAAGGCACTGAAGCTTTCTTT.

The chain combines TRBV11-2 with TRBJ2-7; D not resolved. The length of the CDR3 is 15 residues. Trimming left V 5 bases short and J 7 bases short, with 21 bases between. Germline CDR1 is SGHAT and CDR2 is FQNNGV. The DNA of the CDR3 is TGTGCCAGCAGCCCGAACACGCGGATCTCGAGGGAGCAGTACTTC. Encoded protein: CASSPNTRISREQYF.

This clone was recorded once. This chain uses TRBV28 with TRBJ2-1; D unresolved. The CDR3 sequence is 13 residues long. Trimming shortened V by 9 bases and J by 0 bases, and 9 bases separated the two germline ends. Looked up from germline, CDR1 is MDHEN and CDR2 is SYDVKM. The CDR3 coding sequence is TGTGCCAGTGACCGAAGCTCCTACAATGAGCAGTTCTTC. The encoded protein is CASDRSSYNEQFF.

This chain links TRBV5-1 with TRBJ2-5, with D possibly being TRBD1 or TRBD2 (7 bases each). There are 17 residues in the CDR3. In germline, CDR1 is SGHRS, CDR2 YFSETQ. Deletions cut 4 bases from V and 2 bases from J, with 21 bases between. The CDR3 DNA sequence: TGCGCCAGCAGCCCCAGGAGCAGGGGGGGAAAACAAGAGACCCAGTACTTC. Its protein is CASSPRSRGGKQETQYF.

The CDR3 here is CASSPAGTGVNTEAFF. The CDR3 bases are TGTGCCAGCTCACCAGCCGGGACAGGAGTGAACACTGAAGCTTTCTTT. The chain links TRBV18 to TRBJ1-1; TRBD1 matches at 8 bases. CDR3 length equals 16 residues. Germline assignment: CDR1 KGHSH and CDR2 LQKENI. Germline trimming cut 2 bases from V and 0 bases from J; bases unmatched to any gene: 5.

This chain joins TRBV5-1 and TRBJ1-1; the D is unclear. The V and J ends lost 1 base and 4 bases respectively, with 8 bases between them. The germline gives CDR1 SGHRS, CDR2 YFSETQ. The CDR3 extends over 13 amino acids. The DNA of the CDR3 is TGCGCCAGCAGCTTGTTGCGGGGCACTGAAGCTTTCTTT. Encoded protein: CASSLLRGTEAFF.

V is TRBV5-8 and J is TRBJ2-5; 10 nucleotides line up with TRBD1. In germline, CDR1 is SGHTS, CDR2 YDEGEE. This CDR3 has 14 residues. The V segment lost 4 bases and the J segment 2 bases; nucleotides outside the gene matches: 2. The DNA of the CDR3 is TGTGCCAGCAGCGTGGACAGGGGGCAAGAGACCCAGTACTTC. Encoded protein: CASSVDRGQETQYF.

The chain carries TRBV24-1 and TRBJ1-2; the D is unclear. Germline V gene lookup returns CDR1 KGHDR and CDR2 SFDVKD. V dropped 4 bases and J dropped 5 bases, with 7 bases sitting between them. This CDR3 contains 12 residues. CDR3 in amino acids: CATSDLRYGYTF. The CDR3 DNA reads as TGTGCCACCAGTGACCTCAGATATGGCTACACCTTC.

As DNA, the CDR3 is TGCGCCAGCAGCTTACAAGGGTATAGCAATCAGCCCCAGCATTTT. It encodes CASSLQGYSNQPQHF. This sequence joins TRBV5-1 and TRBJ1-5, with unresolved D. The ends were cut back, 2 bases at V and 0 bases at J, with 9 bases in the middle. CDR3 size: 15 residues. Per germline, CDR1 SGHRS and CDR2 YFSETQ.

The V gene is TRBV24-1, the J gene TRBJ2-3, with 9 bases fitting TRBD1. Per the germline V gene, CDR1 is KGHDR and CDR2 is SFDVKD. The CDR3 totals 16 residues. Trimming at V came to 7 bases and at J to 2 bases, leaving 9 bases not matched to a gene. The CDR3 sequence is CATRPGTGSLTDTQYF. The CDR3 DNA reads as TGTGCCACCAGACCAGGGACAGGGTCCCTCACAGATACGCAGTATTTT.

The J gene is TRBJ1-1, the V gene TRBV19, with TRBD1 matching over 8 bases. J gave up 5 bases and V 5 bases, and 10 bases lay outside the gene matches. Germline values: CDR1 LNHDA, CDR2 SQIVND (reference sequence). This CDR3 comprises 15 residues. As DNA, the CDR3 is TGTGCCAGTAGTGTAACAGGGGGAGAAACAACTGAAGCTTTCTTT. Translation: CASSVTGGETTEAFF.

V usage is TRBV2 and J usage is TRBJ2-3, with TRBD2 identical over 9 bases. Trimming removed 9 bases from V and 4 bases from J; junction bases left unmatched: 8. The CDR3 length is 14 residues. Looked up from germline, CDR1 is SNHLY and CDR2 is FYNNEI. CDR3 region: CASSPAGGADTQYF. The CDR3 DNA reads as TGTGCCAGTTCCCCAGCGGGGGGCGCAGATACGCAGTATTTT. Variable domain in full (rest from reference TRBV2 and TRBJ2-3): EPEVTQTPSHQVTQMGQEVILRCVPISNHLYFYWYRQILGQKVEFLVSFYNNEISEKSEIFDDQFSVERPDGSNFTLKIRSTKLEDSAMYFCASSPAGGADTQYFGPGTRLTVL.

CDR3 DNA: TGTGCCAGCAGTGAGGAAGGGGGAGAGGACATTCAGTACTTC. Amino acid sequence: CASSEEGGEDIQYF. The chain carries TRBV6-4 and TRBJ2-4, with D tentatively TRBD1 (6 bases). Trimming shortened V by 3 bases and J by 8 bases, and 14 bases separated the two germline ends. The CDR3 contains 14 residues. Germline V gene lookup returns CDR1 MRHNA and CDR2 SNTAGT.

This clone was counted a single time. This chain uses TRBV15 with TRBJ2-1; D may be TRBD1 (5 bases). CDR1 LNHNV and CDR2 YYDKDF come from the germline V gene (reference sequence). The CDR3 runs 15 residues. The V gene lost 0 bases and the J gene lost 8 bases, with 14 bases spanning the gap. The CDR3 protein is CATSRDPRTPHEQFF. The CDR3 nucleotides read TGTGCCACCAGCAGAGATCCCAGGACACCCCATGAGCAGTTCTTC.

The rearrangement links TRBV2 to TRBJ2-6; 7 nucleotides match TRBD1. V shed 6 bases, J shed 0 bases, and the junction held 11 bases outside the gene matches. Per germline, CDR1 SNHLY and CDR2 FYNNEI. This CDR3 has 18 amino acids. CDR3 region: CASRSLQGLDSGANVLTF. In DNA, the CDR3 is TGTGCCAGCAGATCCCTACAGGGGCTGGACTCTGGGGCCAACGTCCTGACTTTC.

The J gene is TRBJ2-5, the V gene TRBV6-2 or TRBV6-3; the match to TRBD2 covers 8 bases. The CDR3 length is 16 residues. Per the germline V gene, CDR1 is MNHEY and CDR2 is SVGEGT. Unmatched junction bases numbered 8, after V lost 5 bases and J lost 0 bases. The CDR3 loop reads CASSRAGVAYQETQYF. CDR3 DNA: TGTGCCAGCAGTAGAGCGGGGGTCGCGTACCAAGAGACCCAGTACTTC.

This clone was picked up one time. V usage is TRBV6-5 and J usage is TRBJ1-2; unclear D gene. V lost 2 bases to trimming and J lost 2 bases, with 12 bases between them. CDR1 is MNHEY and CDR2 is SVGAGI in the germline V gene. The CDR3 has 15 residues. The CDR3 reads CASSYTEVSNYGYTF. DNA of the CDR3: TGTGCCAGCAGTTACACCGAGGTTTCCAACTATGGCTACACCTTC.

The V call is TRBV9, the J call TRBJ1-5; the match to TRBD1 covers 7 bases. Germline CDR1 and CDR2: SGDLS and YYNGEE. The V and J ends lost 3 bases and 5 bases, in that order; junction bases with no gene match: 11. The CDR3 length is 16 residues. CDR3 residues: CASSAEGAGDYQPQHF. The CDR3 region has the DNA TGTGCCAGCAGCGCCGAGGGGGCTGGGGATTATCAGCCCCAGCATTTT.

Only a few counts were recorded for this clone. This sequence joins TRBV5-1 and TRBJ1-2; TRBD1 is a possible D gene (5 bases). The CDR3 spans 13 residues. From germline, CDR1 is SGHRS and CDR2 YFSETQ. V dropped 4 bases and J dropped 11 bases, with 18 bases sitting between them. CDR3 sequence (DNA): TGCGCCAGCAGCACAACCGGGACGGCCGAGTACACCTTC. This codes for CASSTTGTAEYTF.

This sequence joins TRBV2 and TRBJ1-5, with D hard to call. CDR3 length equals 14 residues. The germline V gene has CDR1 SNHLY and CDR2 FYNNEI. With 1 base removed from V and 5 bases from J, the gap between germline ends came to 9 bases. This chain's CDR3 is CASSEGKADQPQHF. CDR3 sequence (DNA): TGTGCCAGCAGTGAAGGTAAGGCGGATCAGCCCCAGCATTTT.

The genes are TRBV11-2 and TRBJ2-3, with 8 bases identical to TRBD2. With V trimmed by 3 bases and J by 3 bases, 11 bases remained unmatched. Germline CDR1 SGHAT, CDR2 FQNNGV. The length of the CDR3 is 17 residues. CDR3 region: CASSFGGSGLETDTQYF. CDR3 nucleotide sequence: TGTGCCAGCAGCTTCGGTGGATCGGGACTAGAGACAGATACGCAGTATTTT. Variable domain in full (rest from reference TRBV11-2 and TRBJ2-3): EAGVAQSPRYKIIEKRQSVAFWCNPISGHATLYWYQQILGQGPKLLIQFQNNGVVDDSQLPKDRFSAERLKGVDSTLKIQPAKLEDSAVYLCASSFGGSGLETDTQYFGPGTRLTVL.